A single sample is the source of the 25 T cell receptor beta chains below, sequenced in a study of memory CD4+ T cells and cytomegalovirus serostatus. The sort gate was single viable CD3+CD4+CD8-CD45RO+ cells for memory CD4+ T cells. Produced via immunoSEQ multiplex PCR; TCRdb's table is partial and in-frame only. In the table there are about 50,000 clones, about 78% of which are singletons. Sequenced sample: memory CD4+ T cells from blood. Receptor source: an adult in good health and CMV-seronegative.

This chain uses TRBV2 with TRBJ2-3; 7 positions match TRBD2. The V and J ends lost 5 bases and 2 bases, in that order; junction bases with no gene match: 4. CDR3 length: 14 residues. Germline-derived CDR1 and CDR2 are SNHLY and FYNNEI. The CDR3 DNA follows: TGTGCCAGCAGTCTGCGGGACTACACAGATACGCAGTATTTT. Amino acids: CASSLRDYTDTQYF. Filled out from reference TRBV2 and TRBJ2-3, the complete variable domain reads EPEVTQTPSHQVTQMGQEVILRCVPISNHLYFYWYRQILGQKVEFLVSFYNNEISEKSEIFDDQFSVERPDGSNFTLKIRSTKLEDSAMYFCASSLRDYTDTQYFGPGTRLTVL.

The rearrangement joins TRBV6-6 to TRBJ2-7; weak D call: TRBD1 (6 bases). The CDR3 has 13 residues. V dropped 11 bases and J dropped 0 bases, with 14 bases sitting between them. Per germline, CDR1 MNHNY and CDR2 SVGAGI (reference sequence). The CDR3 protein is CAAAQGSSYEQYF. CDR3 in DNA: TGTGCCGCCGCGCAGGGGAGCTCCTACGAGCAGTACTTC.

The chain couples TRBV9 to TRBJ1-3; D gene unclear. The V and J ends lost 1 base and 0 bases respectively, with 8 bases between them. This CDR3 is built from 15 residues. Germline CDR1 reads SGDLS; CDR2 reads YYNGEE. The CDR3 DNA follows: TGTGCCAGCAGCGTATCAGGATCCTCTGGAAACACCATATATTTT. The encoded protein is CASSVSGSSGNTIYF.

The chain is built from TRBV11-2 and TRBJ2-3; 7 bases match TRBD2. Germline-derived CDR1 and CDR2 are SGHAT and FQNNGV. The trim removed 5 bases at V and 2 bases at J, leaving 10 bases unmatched. The CDR3 is 16 residues long. The CDR3 is CASSPGGGPHTDTQYF. DNA of the CDR3: TGTGCCAGCAGCCCCGGGGGAGGGCCCCACACAGATACGCAGTATTTT.

V is TRBV6-5 and J is TRBJ2-7; 8 bases agree with TRBD1. The CDR3 sequence is 15 residues long. The germline gives CDR1 MNHEY, CDR2 SVGAGI. Trimming at V came to 6 bases and at J to 1 base, leaving 8 bases not matched to a gene. In nucleotides, the CDR3 is TGTGCCAGCAGCCGAGACAGGGGAGGATCCTACGAGCAGTACTTC. Encoded protein: CASSRDRGGSYEQYF.

The rearrangement links TRBV5-8 to TRBJ2-7; D call uncertain. The CDR3 runs 13 residues. Germline V lookup: CDR1 SGHTS, CDR2 YDEGEE. V gave up 2 bases and J gave up 4 bases, with 10 bases separating them. CDR3 amino acids: CASSFQAGYEQYF. The CDR3 DNA sequence: TGTGCCAGCAGCTTCCAAGCCGGATACGAGCAGTACTTC.

The V and J genes are TRBV7-9 and TRBJ2-1; 7 bases are a match to TRBD2. The CDR3 is 14 amino acids. J was trimmed by 9 bases and V by 5 bases; bases with no gene match: 10. Per the germline V gene, CDR1 is SEHNR and CDR2 is FQNEAQ (reference sequence). CDR3 loop: CASSPLAIRGEQFF. The CDR3 DNA reads as TGTGCCAGCAGCCCACTAGCGATCCGGGGTGAGCAGTTCTTC. The full variable domain, its missing parts supplied by reference TRBV7-9 and TRBJ2-1, is DTGVSQNPRHKITKRGQNVTFRCDPISEHNRLYWYRQTLGQGPEFLTYFQNEAQLEKSRLLSDRFSAERPKGSFSTLEIQRTEQGDSAMYLCASSPLAIRGEQFFGPGTRLTVL.

The chain joins TRBV5-6 to TRBJ2-7; D is possibly TRBD1 (6 bases). The germline CDR1 and CDR2 sequences are SGHDT and YYEEEE. Trimming removed 4 bases at V and 2 bases at J, with 13 bases between. The length of the CDR3 is 14 residues. The CDR3 is CASSATGVAYEQYF. CDR3 in DNA: TGTGCCAGCAGCGCGACAGGAGTTGCCTACGAGCAGTACTTC.

The gene calls are TRBV6-1 and TRBJ2-7, with no clear D. CDR1 MNHNS and CDR2 SASEGT come from the germline V gene. The V and J ends lost 8 bases and 2 bases respectively, with 19 bases between them. There are 15 residues in the CDR3. This chain's CDR3 is CASFGIHGSTYEQYF. The CDR3 coding sequence is TGTGCCAGCTTTGGTATTCACGGCAGCACCTACGAGCAGTACTTC.

This clone was recorded once. The V gene is TRBV6-6, the J gene TRBJ2-1; D not certain. Trimming removed 1 base from V and 1 base from J, with 8 bases in between. This CDR3 comprises 15 residues. Per the germline V gene, CDR1 is MNHNY and CDR2 is SVGAGI (reference sequence). The CDR3 nucleotides are TGTGCCAGCAGTTACTATGGGGTATCCTACAATGAGCAGTTCTTC. Translating it yields CASSYYGVSYNEQFF.

The chain has TRBV7-9 and TRBJ2-2; 8 positions agree with TRBD2. Germline V gene data show CDR1 as SEHNR and CDR2 as FQNEAQ (reference sequence). The junction had 10 bases not matched to a gene; V was cut back by 7 bases and J by 6 bases. This CDR3 has 15 amino acids. The DNA of the CDR3 is TGTGCCAGCACCTTCTTAGCGGGGACGTCCGGGGAGCTGTTTTTT. This codes for CASTFLAGTSGELFF.

This chain joins TRBV5-4 and TRBJ2-7; perhaps TRBD2 as D (5 bases). There are 15 residues in the CDR3. Germline V gives CDR1 SGHNT, CDR2 YYREEE (reference sequence). Trimming pared 0 bases from V and 0 bases from J, leaving 10 bases between. CDR3 in amino acids: CASSLGGPSSYEQYF. The DNA for the CDR3 is TGTGCCAGCAGCTTGGGCGGGCCAAGCTCCTACGAGCAGTACTTC.

The gene calls are TRBV27 and TRBJ2-2; TRBD2 might be the D (5 bases). Trimming stripped 5 bases from V and 5 bases from J, with 15 bases between. The CDR3 spans 15 residues. The V gene's germline CDR1 is MNHEY and CDR2 SMNVEV (reference sequence). CDR3 protein: CASSIPAAGTGELFF. CDR3 nucleotide sequence: TGTGCCAGCAGTATCCCAGCGGCAGGTACCGGGGAGCTGTTTTTT.

The V and J genes are TRBV12-5 and TRBJ2-5; the D is unclear. CDR3 size: 12 residues. Germline CDR1 and CDR2: LGHNT and FRNRAP. V was pared by 1 base and J by 9 bases, with 9 bases between. The CDR3 DNA follows: TGTGCTAGTGGTTTGGAAATAAGTTCCCAGTACTTC. Translating gives CASGLEISSQYF.

J is TRBJ1-1 and V is TRBV19; 9 nucleotides match TRBD1. Losses at the gene ends were 5 bases for V and 5 bases for J; bases not matched to a gene: 6. Germline V gene lookup returns CDR1 LNHDA and CDR2 SQIVND (reference sequence). CDR3 length: 14 amino acids. The CDR3 loop reads CASSVGQGFTEAFF. The CDR3 nucleotides read TGTGCCAGTAGTGTTGGACAGGGGTTTACTGAAGCTTTCTTT.

This chain links TRBV27 with TRBJ1-2, with a possible D match to TRBD1 (6 bases). V shed 6 bases and J shed 2 bases, with 13 bases lying between them. Germline assignment: CDR1 MNHEY and CDR2 SMNVEV (reference sequence). CDR3 length: 14 residues. CDR3 protein: CASSTGTRNYGYTF. In DNA, the CDR3 is TGTGCCAGCAGCACGGGGACAAGGAACTATGGCTACACCTTC.

This clone is a singleton in its sample. This chain connects TRBV9 to TRBJ1-5; D is possibly TRBD1 (6 bases). Germline CDR1 SGDLS, CDR2 YYNGEE. The CDR3 has 20 residues. V was shortened by 4 bases and J by 0 bases, with 26 bases between the two germline ends. The CDR3 loop reads CASSMHPGHLTGNSNQPQHF. In nucleotides, the CDR3 is TGTGCCAGCAGCATGCATCCGGGACACCTAACGGGGAATAGCAATCAGCCCCAGCATTTT.

The rearrangement joins TRBV5-1 to TRBJ2-7; possibly TRBD2 for D (6 bases). The CDR3 sequence is 13 residues long. Deletions cut 0 bases from V and 6 bases from J, with 10 bases between. CDR1 is SGHRS, CDR2 YFSETQ, per germline. CDR3 loop: CASSLAATSEQYF. DNA of the CDR3: TGCGCCAGCAGCTTGGCGGCGACTAGCGAGCAGTACTTC.

The chain links TRBV2 to TRBJ2-5, with D possibly being TRBD1 or TRBD2 (6 bases each). The CDR3 consists of 15 residues. Trimming took off 3 bases at V and 4 bases at J, with 15 bases between the two ends. CDR1 is SNHLY, CDR2 FYNNEI, per germline. In DNA, the CDR3 is TGTGCCAGCAGTGACTCCCCGGGGGCAGGAGAGACCCAGTACTTC. This translates into CASSDSPGAGETQYF.

The chain carries TRBV10-3 and TRBJ1-2; D perhaps matches TRBD1 (5 bases). Germline CDR1 is ENHRY and CDR2 is SYGVKD. The CDR3 has 15 amino acids. V lost 2 bases and J lost 7, with 17 bases in between. The CDR3 reads CAISERGGRDTGYTF. CDR3 in DNA: TGTGCCATCAGTGAGCGGGGAGGCAGGGATACTGGCTACACCTTC.

This rearrangement joins TRBV6-1 to TRBJ2-3, with 8 positions matching TRBD2. The CDR3 loop spans 15 amino acids. Germline V gene lookup returns CDR1 MNHNS and CDR2 SASEGT. Unmatched junction bases numbered 10, after V lost 6 bases and J lost 5 bases. CDR3 DNA sequence: TGTGCCAGCAGCGAACCAGCGGGAGAAGTAGATACGCAGTATTTT. This sequence encodes CASSEPAGEVDTQYF.

The CDR3, as DNA: TGTGCCAGCAGTTTACTAACCGGACTAGCGGGAATCTCCTCCTACAATGAGCAGTTCTTC. Amino acid sequence: CASSLLTGLAGISSYNEQFF. The chain joins TRBV27 to TRBJ2-1; 12 nucleotides match TRBD2. The CDR3 spans 20 residues. Germline CDR1 MNHEY, CDR2 SMNVEV (reference sequence). V trimming: 2 bases; J trimming: 0 bases; junction bases outside the gene matches: 11.

The chain joins TRBV2 to TRBJ2-3; no clear D. Germline V gene data show CDR1 as SNHLY and CDR2 as FYNNEI. V lost 6 bases and J lost 0, with 10 bases in between. The CDR3 has 14 amino acids. CDR3 region: CASRRDPSTDTQYF. DNA of the CDR3: TGTGCCAGCAGGAGAGACCCTAGCACAGATACGCAGTATTTT.

The table lists this clone with a few counts. V usage is TRBV2 and J usage is TRBJ1-1; D ambiguous. Looked up from germline, CDR1 is SNHLY and CDR2 is FYNNEI. The CDR3 has 10 residues. The V end was cut by 5 bases, the J end by 5 bases, with 3 bases between. CDR3 sequence (DNA): TGTGCCAGCAGTATAACTGAAGCTTTCTTT. Its protein is CASSITEAFF.

The chain combines TRBV18 with TRBJ2-7; D gene uncertain. This CDR3 contains 12 residues. CDR1 and CDR2 from the germline V gene are KGHSH and LQKENI. V lost 5 bases, J lost 3 bases, and 8 bases lay in between. The chain's CDR3 is CASSETDYEQYF. The CDR3 DNA follows: TGTGCCAGCTCAGAAACAGACTACGAGCAGTACTTC.